This T cell receptor (beta chain) is from a study of regulatory T cells in long-lasting Graves disease. Study outcomes and limitations: Newly diagnosed patients shared about a thousand public clonotypes; persistent patients shared 2,500 to 3,000. Compared with new cases, persistent Graves' patients showed reduced TCR diversity. Not thyroid tissue but only peripheral blood was studied.

Specified time point: persistent/refractory GD, antithyroid drugs over 5 years with positive TRAb. RNA from PBMCs was the source of the TCR library. Both iRepertoire HTBI primers and Arm-PCR of CDR3 regions were used to build the TCR beta libraries. From the multiplex PCR reads, TCRdb called clonotypes with MiXCR, one entry per CDR3 protein. Among around 460,000 distinct CDR3 sequences listed, about 22% were seen once. Per germline, CDR1 KGHSY and CDR2 FQNENV. The CDR3 contains 18 residues. V dropped 2 bases and J dropped 2; count of bases not matched to a gene: 11. This clonotype came up many times. What it binds is not known.

Sequenced here: peripheral blood mononuclear cells (PBMCs), sampled when the disease was refractory, from a patient treated with antithyroid drugs. The TCR originated in a female donor with Graves disease. The chain joins TRBV16 to TRBJ2-5; TRBD2 matches 10 bases. CDR3 residues: CASSQVTASGSVQETQYF. The CDR3 region has the DNA TGTGCCAGCAGCCAAGTAACGGCTAGCGGGAGTGTACAAGAGACCCAGTACTTC.